The rows below give T cell receptor beta chains drawn from one sample of a study of T cell responses to AZD1222 COVID-19 vaccine. Sequenced by immunoSEQ multiplex PCR; TCRdb stores in-frame clones only, minus some. Of 65,000 to 90,000 clones listed, about 88% are singletons. This specimen consisted of peripheral blood, obtained 28 days after the second AZD1222 dose. The receptor source for this set is an adult who received the AZD1222 COVID-19 vaccine. Both conserved end residues are part of each CDR3. The D gene is left open where the match is weak. Size is stated for part of the rows, as once, few or many counts, or as a class when the clone is expanded.

once	TRBD2	TRBJ2-1	TRBV19	TGTGCCAGTAAGATCGCGGGAGGGGGGAATGAGCAGTTCTTC	CASKIAGGGNEQFF
-	-	TRBJ2-1	TRBV3-1/TRBV3-2	TGTGCCAGCAGCCCGGAACAGGGTGGCAATGAGCAGTTCTTC	CASSPEQGGNEQFF
-	-	TRBJ1-2	TRBV10-3	TGTGCCATCAGGGGGACTGACTCACTCTATGGCTACACCTTC	CAIRGTDSLYGYTF
-	-	TRBJ2-7	TRBV6-2/TRBV6-3	TGTGCCAGCAGTTACGCCTCGAACGAGCAGTACTTC	CASSYASNEQYF
-	-	TRBJ2-5	TRBV6-5	TGTGCCAGCAGTTACCTACACCCCCAAGAGACCCAGTACTTC	CASSYLHPQETQYF
-	TRBD1	TRBJ1-1	TRBV11-3	TGTGCCAGCAGCTTAAACAGGGGAAACACTGAAGCTTTCTTT	CASSLNRGNTEAFF
-	-	TRBJ2-2	TRBV18	TGTGCCAGCTCACCCCCGGGAGAGCTGTTTTTT	CASSPPGELFF
once	-	TRBJ1-6	TRBV7-9	TGTGCCAGCAGCTTACAAGGGGGTGATAATTCACCCCTCCACTTT	CASSLQGGDNSPLHF
-	TRBD1	TRBJ1-6	TRBV19	TGTGCCAGTACCCCGGGACAGGGAAATTCACCCCTCCACTTT	CASTPGQGNSPLHF
-	-	TRBJ2-2	TRBV19	TGTGCCAGTAACAAGGGACAGAACACCGGGGAGCTGTTTTTT	CASNKGQNTGELFF
-	-	TRBJ1-4	TRBV3-1/TRBV3-2	TGTGCCAGCAGTCGGACCCTCTCTAATGAAAAACTGTTTTTT	CASSRTLSNEKLFF
-	-	TRBJ2-7	TRBV4-3	TGCGCCAGCAGCCAACATCACTCCTACGAGCAGTACTTC	CASSQHHSYEQYF
-	TRBD1	TRBJ2-5	TRBV24-1	TGTGCCACCAGTGACCTGACAGGGGGGGAGACCCAGTACTTC	CATSDLTGGETQYF
-	TRBD1	TRBJ2-2	TRBV3-1/TRBV3-2	TGTGCCAGCAGCCAAGATTTCCCAGGGGGCACCGGGGAGCTGTTTTTT	CASSQDFPGGTGELFF
few	-	TRBJ2-5	TRBV6-5	TGTGCCAGCAGTTCCCCCCGGTCTCAAGAGACCCAGTACTTC	CASSSPRSQETQYF
few	TRBD2	TRBJ2-1	TRBV7-2	TGTGCCAGCAGCTTTCGCGGGGGGCCCTACAATGAGCAGTTCTTC	CASSFRGGPYNEQFF
-	TRBD1	TRBJ2-1	TRBV5-1	TGCGCCAGCAGCTTGGGTTTGACAGGGGGACCCTACAATGAGCAGTTCTTC	CASSLGLTGGPYNEQFF
-	TRBD2	TRBJ2-1	TRBV9	TGTGCCAGCAGCGTTTTGGGGACTAGCGGCAGTCAGGAGCAGTTCTTC	CASSVLGTSGSQEQFF
-	-	TRBJ2-5	TRBV27	TGTGCCAGCAGTTTAGGGTTTTTAGAGACCCAGTACTTC	CASSLGFLETQYF
once	TRBD1	TRBJ2-1	TRBV2	TGTGCCACCGCAGGGGGTTCCTACAATGAGCAGTTCTTC	CATAGGSYNEQFF
-	-	TRBJ1-1	TRBV27	TGTGCCAGCAGTTTTACGAGAAGGAACACTGAAGCTTTCTTT	CASSFTRRNTEAFF
-	-	TRBJ2-1	TRBV5-1	TGCGCCAGCAGCTTCAACACAGACTACAATGAGCAGTTCTTC	CASSFNTDYNEQFF
once	-	TRBJ2-7	TRBV7-9	TGTGCCAGCACCCCCGGGCCTCGCGGGGAGCAGTACTTC	CASTPGPRGEQYF
once	TRBD2	TRBJ2-4	TRBV5-4	TGTGCCAGCAGCCCCGGGCGGGGGGGGACAAAAAACATTCAGTACTTC	CASSPGRGGTKNIQYF
-	-	TRBJ2-2	TRBV7-9	TGTGCCAGCAGCTTCGGGACTAACACCGGGGAGCTGTTTTTT	CASSFGTNTGELFF
-	TRBD1	TRBJ1-2	TRBV6-5	TGTGCCAGCAGCCTGACAGGGGATGGCTACACCTTC	CASSLTGDGYTF